This TCR beta chain originates from a study of cytomegalovirus exposure and HLA in healthy donors. The study, taken as a whole, reports: The classifier was said to identify cytomegalovirus status with high specificity and sensitivity.

There are 16 residues in the CDR3. A remark on this clone: The antigen is unknown.

Clones were sequenced by immunoSEQ multiplex PCR, and TCRdb holds only the in-frame ones, with some missing. Among 150,000 to 200,000 clones listed, 84% were seen once. The V call is TRBV21-1, the J call TRBJ2-7; the D call in the table, TRBD1, was not verified against the DNA. TRBV21-1 is shown as a pseudogene. The TCR was taken from a man aged 25-45 years in good health and CMV-seropositive. Sequenced material: PBMCs. The CDR3 is CASSSRTGGYSYEQYF. In DNA, the CDR3 is TGTGCCAGCAGCTCACGGACAGGGGGCTATTCCTACGAGCAGTACTTC.